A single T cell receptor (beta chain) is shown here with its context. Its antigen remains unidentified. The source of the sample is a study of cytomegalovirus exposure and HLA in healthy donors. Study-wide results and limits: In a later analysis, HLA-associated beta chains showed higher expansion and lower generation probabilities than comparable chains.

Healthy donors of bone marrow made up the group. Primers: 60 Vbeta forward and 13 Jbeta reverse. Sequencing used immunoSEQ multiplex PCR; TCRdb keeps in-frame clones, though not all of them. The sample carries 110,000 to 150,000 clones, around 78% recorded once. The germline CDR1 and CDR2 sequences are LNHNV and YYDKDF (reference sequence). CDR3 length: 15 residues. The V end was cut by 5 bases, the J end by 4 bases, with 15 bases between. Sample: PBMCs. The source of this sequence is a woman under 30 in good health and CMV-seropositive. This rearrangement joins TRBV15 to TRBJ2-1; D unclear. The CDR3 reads CATSLTITQYNEQFF. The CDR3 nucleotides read TGTGCCACCAGCCTTACCATTACTCAATACAATGAGCAGTTCTTC.